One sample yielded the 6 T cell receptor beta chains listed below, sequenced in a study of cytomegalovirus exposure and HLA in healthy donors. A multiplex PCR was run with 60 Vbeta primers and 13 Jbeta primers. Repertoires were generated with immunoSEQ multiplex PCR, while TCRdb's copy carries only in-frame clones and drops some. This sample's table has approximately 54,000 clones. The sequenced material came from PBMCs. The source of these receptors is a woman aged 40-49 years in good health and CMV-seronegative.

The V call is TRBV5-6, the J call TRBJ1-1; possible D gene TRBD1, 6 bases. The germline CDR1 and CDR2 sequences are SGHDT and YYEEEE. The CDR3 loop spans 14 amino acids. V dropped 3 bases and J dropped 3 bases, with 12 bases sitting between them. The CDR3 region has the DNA TGTGCCAGCAGCTCTACGGCAGGGGACACTGAAGCTTTCTTT. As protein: CASSSTAGDTEAFF.

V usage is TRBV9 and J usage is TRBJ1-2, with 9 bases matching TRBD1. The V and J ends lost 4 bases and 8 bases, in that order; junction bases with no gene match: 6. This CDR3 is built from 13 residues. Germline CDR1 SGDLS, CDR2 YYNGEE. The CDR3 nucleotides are TGTGCCAGCAGCCCGCGGACAGGGGTGGGCTACACCTTC. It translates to CASSPRTGVGYTF.

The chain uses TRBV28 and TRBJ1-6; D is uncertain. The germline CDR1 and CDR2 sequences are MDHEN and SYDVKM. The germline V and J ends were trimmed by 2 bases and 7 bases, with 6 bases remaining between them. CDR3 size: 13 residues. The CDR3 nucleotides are TGTGCCAGCAGTTTAGGGCTCAATTCACCCCTCCACTTT. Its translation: CASSLGLNSPLHF.

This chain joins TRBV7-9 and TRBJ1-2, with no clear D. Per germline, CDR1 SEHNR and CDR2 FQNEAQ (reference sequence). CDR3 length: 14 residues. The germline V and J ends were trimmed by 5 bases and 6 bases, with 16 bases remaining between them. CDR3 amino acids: CASSAPRERHGYTF. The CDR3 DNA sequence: TGTGCCAGCAGCGCCCCCCGGGAACGACATGGCTACACCTTC.

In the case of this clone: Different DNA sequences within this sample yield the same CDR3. The CDR3 bases are TGTGCCTGGAAGTTGGCTGACAGGGGGAAGGGGAGCTCCTACGAGCAGTACTTC. Its protein product is CAWKLADRGKGSSYEQYF. The chain combines TRBV30 with TRBJ2-7, with 9 bases that match TRBD1. J was trimmed by 0 bases and V by 4 bases; bases with no gene match: 16. Germline CDR1 reads GTSNPN; CDR2 reads SVGIG (reference sequence). This CDR3 has 18 residues.

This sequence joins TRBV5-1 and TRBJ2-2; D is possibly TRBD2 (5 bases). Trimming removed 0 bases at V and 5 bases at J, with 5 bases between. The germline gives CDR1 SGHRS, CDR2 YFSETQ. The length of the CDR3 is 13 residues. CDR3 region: CASSLGGTGELFF. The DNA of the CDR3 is TGCGCCAGCAGCTTGGGAGGGACCGGGGAGCTGTTTTTT.